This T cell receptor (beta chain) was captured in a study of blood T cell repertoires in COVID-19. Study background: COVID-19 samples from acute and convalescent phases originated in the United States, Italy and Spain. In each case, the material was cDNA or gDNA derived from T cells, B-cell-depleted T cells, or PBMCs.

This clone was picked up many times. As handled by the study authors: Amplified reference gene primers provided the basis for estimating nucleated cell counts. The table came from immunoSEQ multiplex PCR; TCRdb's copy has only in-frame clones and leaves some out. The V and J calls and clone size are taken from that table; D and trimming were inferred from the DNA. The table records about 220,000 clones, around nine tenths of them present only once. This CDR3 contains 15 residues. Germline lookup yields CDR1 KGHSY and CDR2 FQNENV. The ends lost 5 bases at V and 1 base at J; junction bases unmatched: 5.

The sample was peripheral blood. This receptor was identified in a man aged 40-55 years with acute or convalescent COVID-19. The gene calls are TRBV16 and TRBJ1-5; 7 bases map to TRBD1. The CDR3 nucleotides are TGTGCCAGCAGCGGAGAGACAGGGAGCAATCAGCCCCAGCATTTT. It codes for CASSGETGSNQPQHF.